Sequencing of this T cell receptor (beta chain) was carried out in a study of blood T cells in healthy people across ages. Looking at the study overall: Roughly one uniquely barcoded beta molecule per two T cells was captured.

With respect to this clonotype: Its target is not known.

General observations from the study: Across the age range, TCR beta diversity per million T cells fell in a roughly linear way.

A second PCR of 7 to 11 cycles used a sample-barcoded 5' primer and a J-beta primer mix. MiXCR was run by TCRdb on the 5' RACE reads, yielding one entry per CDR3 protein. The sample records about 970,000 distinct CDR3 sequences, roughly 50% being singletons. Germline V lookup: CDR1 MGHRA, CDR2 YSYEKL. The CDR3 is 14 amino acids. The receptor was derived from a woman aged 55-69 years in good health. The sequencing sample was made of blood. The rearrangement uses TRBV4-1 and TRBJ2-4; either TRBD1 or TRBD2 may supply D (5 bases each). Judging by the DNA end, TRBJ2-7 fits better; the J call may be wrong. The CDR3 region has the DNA TGCGCCAGCAGCCATCCGGGACGGTCGCCCGAGCAGTACTTC. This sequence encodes CASSHPGRSPEQYF.